The 18 T cell receptor beta chains in this list originate from one sample, sequenced in a study of shared clonotypes between healthy human individuals. The method was immunoSEQ multiplex PCR; TCRdb's version includes in-frame clones alone and lacks a portion of them. The sample contains 550,000 to 600,000 clones, around 78% of which appear only once. The sequencing sample was made of PBMCs. The receptors derive from a woman between 35 and 50 years old in good health. Some clones in this sample may be carry-over from other donors' samples.

CDR3 loop: CAWSGDRGRKLFF. CDR3 nucleotide sequence: TGTGCCTGGAGTGGGGACAGGGGGCGAAAACTGTTTTTT. This sequence joins TRBV30 and TRBJ1-4, with TRBD1 identical over 12 bases. This CDR3 is 13 amino acids long. J was trimmed by 10 bases and V by 1 base; bases with no gene match: 1. From germline, CDR1 is GTSNPN and CDR2 SVGIG (reference sequence).

This clone has more than one count but fewer than ten. The rearrangement links TRBV4-1 to TRBJ2-5; D uncertain. The ends were cut back, 0 bases at V and 5 bases at J, with 10 bases in the middle. The CDR3 is 14 residues long. The germline V gene encodes CDR1 MGHRA and CDR2 YSYEKL. In nucleotides, the CDR3 is TGCGCCAGCAGCCAAGATCGGCCCGGGGAGACCCAGTACTTC. Translating gives CASSQDRPGETQYF.

The CDR3 reads CASSRPATANYGYTF. CDR3 DNA: TGTGCCAGCAGCCGGCCGGCTACAGCTAACTATGGCTACACCTTC. The chain recombines TRBV7-2 with TRBJ1-2; no firm D call. The CDR3 covers 15 residues. CDR1 is SGHTA and CDR2 is FQGNSA in the germline V gene. V lost 5 bases and J lost 0, with 13 bases in between.

CDR3 coding DNA: TGTGCCAGCAGAAGGACAGGGTTTGGTGATCAGCCCCAGCATTTT. This codes for CASRRTGFGDQPQHF. J is TRBJ1-5 and V is TRBV28, with 8 bases matching TRBD1. The CDR3 sequence is 15 residues long. Trimming took 6 bases from V and 5 from J; bases not matched to a gene: 9. From germline, CDR1 is MDHEN and CDR2 SYDVKM.

The V gene is TRBV10-2, the J gene TRBJ2-7, with a weak D call TRBD2 (5 bases). Germline CDR1 reads WSHSY; CDR2 reads SAAADI. There are 15 residues in the CDR3. V was shortened by 0 bases and J by 2 bases, with 11 bases between the two germline ends. CDR3 DNA sequence: TGCGCCAGCAGTGAGTCGGAGGACGGGGCCTACGAGCAGTACTTC. This gives the protein CASSESEDGAYEQYF.

Concerning this clone itself: Relative to the germline gene, one junction end is altered; a read error may explain this. V usage is TRBV13 and J usage is TRBJ2-7; TRBD2 aligns across 8 bases. The CDR3 contains 16 residues. Germline V gene data show CDR1 as PRHDT and CDR2 as FYEKMQ (reference sequence). The CDR3 protein is CASGLTFGRDYYEQYF. Here the CDR3 DNA reads TGTGCCAGCGGCTTAACCTTCGGGAGGGATTACTACGAGCAGTACTTC.

V gene TRBV5-7 combines with J gene TRBJ2-2; D ambiguous. Being an ORF, TRBV5-7 has a function that is uncertain. CDR3 length: 15 amino acids. The ends were cut back, 1 base at V and 0 bases at J, with 7 bases in the middle. The CDR3 DNA follows: TGTGCCAGCAGCTTGAGATTCGCGAACACCGGGGAGCTGTTTTTT. Its protein is CASSLRFANTGELFF.

The chain recombines TRBV5-6 with TRBJ2-7, with 12 bases matching TRBD1. V was pared by 4 bases and J by 4 bases, with 3 bases of the junction left unmatched. This CDR3 has 14 residues. Germline values: CDR1 SGHDT, CDR2 YYEEEE. The CDR3 protein is CASSRDRGRYEQYF. CDR3 nucleotides: TGTGCCAGCAGCCGGGACAGGGGGCGATACGAGCAGTACTTC.

Concerning this clone: A clone one base away is much larger, so this may be a read error. Within the sample, other DNA sequences also encode this same CDR3. This rearrangement joins TRBV11-2 to TRBJ2-7, with 13 bases lining up with TRBD2. Germline-derived CDR1 and CDR2 are SGHAT and FQNNGV. CDR3 length: 15 amino acids. The CDR3, as DNA: TGCGCCAGCAGCTCCCTGAGACTAGCGGGGGGCGAGCAGTACTTC. Its translation is CASSSLRLAGGEQYF. The complete variable domain, with remaining parts taken from reference TRBV11-2 and TRBJ2-7, reads EAGVAQSPRYKIIEKRQSVAFWCNPISGHATLYWYQQILGQGPKLLIQFQNNGVVDDSQLPKDRFSAERLKGVDSTLKIQPAKLEDSAVYLCASSSLRLAGGEQYFGPGTRLTVT.

V usage is TRBV5-6 and J usage is TRBJ1-2, with D perhaps TRBD1 (5 bases). The germline gives CDR1 SGHDT, CDR2 YYEEEE. Between the trimmed V and J ends, which lost 0 bases and 8 bases, there was a span of 14 bases. CDR3 length equals 14 residues. The CDR3 here is CASSLGGRRNGYTF. The CDR3 nucleotides are TGTGCCAGCAGCTTGGGGGGACGGCGGAACGGCTACACCTTC.

The chain links TRBV10-1 to TRBJ2-2, with TRBD2 identical over 10 bases. Unmatched junction bases numbered 7, after V lost 6 bases and J lost 6 bases. CDR1 is WNHNN and CDR2 is SYGVQD in the germline V gene (reference sequence). The CDR3 is 15 residues long. CDR3 DNA: TGCGCCAGCAGCAAGCGGGAGGGCCGGTCCGGGGAGCTGTTTTTT. Translation: CASSKREGRSGELFF.

The V call is TRBV5-1, the J call TRBJ1-4; D is possibly TRBD1 (5 bases). Trimming left V 4 bases short and J 0 bases short, with 13 bases between. Germline CDR1 is SGHRS and CDR2 is YFSETQ. The CDR3 covers 16 residues. The CDR3 spells CASSTRAGATNEKLFF. The DNA for the CDR3 is TGCGCCAGCAGCACAAGGGCGGGGGCAACTAATGAAAAACTGTTTTTT. Variable domain in full (rest from reference TRBV5-1 and TRBJ1-4): KAGVTQTPRYLIKTRGQQVTLSCSPISGHRSVSWYQQTPGQGLQFLFEYFSETQRNKGNFPGRFSGRQFSNSRSEMNVSTLELGDSALYLCASSTRAGATNEKLFFGSGTQLSVL.

The CDR3 DNA follows: TGTGCCAGCAGTTTAAAGAGACAGGGTGGCGTCCGGGGTGGCTACACCTTC. This sequence encodes CASSLKRQGGVRGGYTF. The chain uses TRBV28 and TRBJ1-2; 7 bases line up with TRBD1. The CDR3 runs to 17 residues. With 2 bases clipped from V and 7 bases from J, the junction kept 16 bases outside the gene matches. Germline values: CDR1 MDHEN, CDR2 SYDVKM.

The chain links TRBV5-6 to TRBJ2-5, with 14 bases identical to TRBD2. Germline V gene data show CDR1 as SGHDT and CDR2 as YYEEEE. The CDR3 contains 16 residues. V lost 3 bases, J lost 4 bases, and 5 bases stayed unmatched. The CDR3 here is CASSWGTSGSGETQYF. The CDR3 nucleotides are TGTGCCAGCAGCTGGGGGACTAGCGGGAGCGGAGAGACCCAGTACTTC.

This clone was seen repeatedly, ten times or more. Within the sample, other DNA sequences also encode this same CDR3. This chain uses TRBV6-5 with TRBJ2-7, with TRBD1 matching 10 bases. V lost 2 bases, J lost 6 bases, and 1 base stayed unmatched. The CDR3 has 13 amino acids. Germline V CDR1 and CDR2: MNHEY, SVGAGI. The CDR3 nucleotides read TGTGCCAGCAGTTACGGGACAGGGGTCGAGCAGTACTTC. Amino acid sequence: CASSYGTGVEQYF.

The chain uses TRBV29-1 and TRBJ1-1; TRBD1 matches at 10 bases. This CDR3 contains 12 residues. Per the germline V gene, CDR1 is SQVTM and CDR2 is ANQGSEA. CDR3 region: CGGQGRDTEAFF. Written as DNA, the CDR3 is TGCGGGGGACAGGGGAGGGACACTGAAGCTTTCTTT.

This clone was counted a few times. This chain joins TRBV5-1 and TRBJ2-6, with D possibly TRBD1 on 6 matching bases. V lost 2 bases and J 0 bases, leaving 18 bases between the germline ends. The CDR3 loop spans 19 amino acids. CDR1 and CDR2 (germline): SGHRS, YFSETQ. This chain's CDR3 is CASSFFFTGLLSGANVLTF. CDR3 nucleotides: TGCGCCAGCAGCTTCTTTTTCACAGGGCTTCTCTCTGGGGCCAACGTCCTGACTTTC.

The genes are TRBV2 and TRBJ2-3; D is unresolved. The CDR3 loop spans 15 amino acids. Germline lookup yields CDR1 SNHLY and CDR2 FYNNEI. With 4 bases removed from V and 6 bases from J, the gap between germline ends came to 17 bases. DNA of the CDR3: TGTGCCAGCAGTGCCTCGCGCCGCGGTGCTGATACGCAGTATTTT. Translating gives CASSASRRGADTQYF.